The 9 T cell receptor beta chains in this list originate from one sample, sequenced in a study of blood T cells in healthy people across ages (dated by TCRdb to about 2015). Libraries were built with 5' RACE. Sequenced using an Illumina HiSeq 2500. A second PCR of 7 to 11 cycles was run with a J-beta primer mix and a sample-barcoded 5' primer. The public reads were reanalyzed by TCRdb: fastp trimming at Q25, MiXCR alignment, in-frame beta chains only. Identical CDR3 proteins give one entry, which carries the most common genes and DNA. Across this sample there are about 800,000 distinct CDR3 sequences, with 25% seen only once. The ten largest clonotypes hold roughly 3.5% of the sample. The same sample was also used in a study of T cells of mothers and their children.

Sequencing was performed on blood. These receptors were taken from a boy aged 5-17 years in good health.

The chain joins TRBV29-1 to TRBJ2-1; no clear D gene. The germline CDR1 and CDR2 sequences are SQVTM and ANQGSEA. The CDR3 runs to 13 residues. Trimming took 4 bases from V and 7 from J, leaving 14 bases between them. This CDR3 is CSVGTLAANEQFF. CDR3 DNA sequence: TGCAGCGTTGGAACGCTTGCGGCTAATGAGCAGTTCTTC.

This clonotype was seen more than once but under ten times. The V and J genes are TRBV7-9 and TRBJ2-7; no definite D call. Trimming took off 5 bases at V and 5 bases at J, with 10 bases between the two ends. This CDR3 comprises 12 residues. Germline CDR1 SEHNR, CDR2 FQNEAQ (reference sequence). DNA for the CDR3: TGTGCCAGCAGCCCTCTCGAGGACGAGCAGTACTTC. Translation gives CASSPLEDEQYF.

CDR3 residues: CASRRGQGAAINQETQYF. CDR3 coding DNA: TGTGCCAGCAGACGTGGACAGGGGGCCGCAATAAACCAAGAGACCCAGTACTTC. The V and J genes are TRBV11-2 and TRBJ2-5; TRBD1 agrees at 11 bases. Germline V gene lookup returns CDR1 SGHAT and CDR2 FQNNGV. The CDR3 is made up of 18 amino acids. Unmatched junction bases numbered 12, after V lost 6 bases and J lost 0 bases.

The chain carries TRBV28 and TRBJ2-5; either TRBD1 or TRBD2 may supply D (5 bases each). Trimming left V 3 bases short and J 8 bases short, with 28 bases between. The CDR3 has 18 amino acids. CDR1 is MDHEN, CDR2 SYDVKM, per germline. The CDR3 loop reads CASSFMAEARDPQGTQYF. The CDR3 bases are TGTGCCAGCAGTTTTATGGCGGAAGCCAGGGACCCTCAAGGAACCCAGTACTTC.

This clonotype appeared a few times. This chain joins TRBV11-2 and TRBJ2-1; D uncertain. Germline values: CDR1 SGHAT, CDR2 FQNNGV. Trimming removed 3 bases from V and 3 bases from J, with 9 bases in between. The CDR3 totals 14 residues. The CDR3 region has the DNA TGTGCCAGCAGCTTGCGTCCGGACTACAATGAGCAGTTCTTC. Protein product: CASSLRPDYNEQFF.

The table lists this clonotype with a count of one. The chain couples TRBV2 to TRBJ2-7; a possible D gene is TRBD1 (5 bases). The CDR3 length is 14 residues. The V gene's germline CDR1 is SNHLY and CDR2 FYNNEI. Trimming stripped 1 base from V and 5 bases from J, with 12 bases between. CDR3 sequence reads: CASSEGVREHEQYF. CDR3 nucleotide sequence: TGTGCCAGCAGTGAAGGGGTCAGGGAACACGAGCAGTACTTC.

V gene TRBV28 combines with J gene TRBJ2-1; D is unresolved. Trimming stripped 5 bases from V and 8 bases from J, with 10 bases between. The V gene's germline CDR1 is MDHEN and CDR2 SYDVKM. The CDR3 loop spans 12 amino acids. The CDR3 here is CASSPAFDEQFF. CDR3 sequence (DNA): TGTGCCAGCAGTCCTGCTTTCGATGAGCAGTTCTTC. The full variable domain, rest sourced from reference TRBV28 and TRBJ2-1, is DVKVTQSSRYLVKRTGEKVFLECVQDMDHENMFWYRQDPGLGLRLIYFSYDVKMKEKGDIPEGYSVSREKKERFSLILESASTNQTSMYLCASSPAFDEQFFGPGTRLTVL.

This clonotype appeared a single time. This chain joins TRBV28 and TRBJ2-2; no clear D gene. The CDR3 totals 14 residues. V was clipped by 6 bases and J by 5 bases, with 13 bases between them. Germline V gene data show CDR1 as MDHEN and CDR2 as SYDVKM. Here the CDR3 reads CASRRPPITGELFF. Here the CDR3 DNA reads TGTGCCAGCAGGAGGCCACCAATAACCGGGGAGCTGTTTTTT.

The rearrangement joins TRBV29-1 to TRBJ1-1; 11 nucleotides line up with TRBD1. Germline lookup yields CDR1 SQVTM and CDR2 ANQGSEA. The ends lost 7 bases at V and 5 bases at J; junction bases unmatched: 12. CDR3 length equals 15 residues. CDR3 region: CSAVSGTGGWTEAFF. The CDR3 region has the DNA TGCAGCGCCGTCTCCGGGACAGGGGGATGGACTGAAGCTTTCTTT.